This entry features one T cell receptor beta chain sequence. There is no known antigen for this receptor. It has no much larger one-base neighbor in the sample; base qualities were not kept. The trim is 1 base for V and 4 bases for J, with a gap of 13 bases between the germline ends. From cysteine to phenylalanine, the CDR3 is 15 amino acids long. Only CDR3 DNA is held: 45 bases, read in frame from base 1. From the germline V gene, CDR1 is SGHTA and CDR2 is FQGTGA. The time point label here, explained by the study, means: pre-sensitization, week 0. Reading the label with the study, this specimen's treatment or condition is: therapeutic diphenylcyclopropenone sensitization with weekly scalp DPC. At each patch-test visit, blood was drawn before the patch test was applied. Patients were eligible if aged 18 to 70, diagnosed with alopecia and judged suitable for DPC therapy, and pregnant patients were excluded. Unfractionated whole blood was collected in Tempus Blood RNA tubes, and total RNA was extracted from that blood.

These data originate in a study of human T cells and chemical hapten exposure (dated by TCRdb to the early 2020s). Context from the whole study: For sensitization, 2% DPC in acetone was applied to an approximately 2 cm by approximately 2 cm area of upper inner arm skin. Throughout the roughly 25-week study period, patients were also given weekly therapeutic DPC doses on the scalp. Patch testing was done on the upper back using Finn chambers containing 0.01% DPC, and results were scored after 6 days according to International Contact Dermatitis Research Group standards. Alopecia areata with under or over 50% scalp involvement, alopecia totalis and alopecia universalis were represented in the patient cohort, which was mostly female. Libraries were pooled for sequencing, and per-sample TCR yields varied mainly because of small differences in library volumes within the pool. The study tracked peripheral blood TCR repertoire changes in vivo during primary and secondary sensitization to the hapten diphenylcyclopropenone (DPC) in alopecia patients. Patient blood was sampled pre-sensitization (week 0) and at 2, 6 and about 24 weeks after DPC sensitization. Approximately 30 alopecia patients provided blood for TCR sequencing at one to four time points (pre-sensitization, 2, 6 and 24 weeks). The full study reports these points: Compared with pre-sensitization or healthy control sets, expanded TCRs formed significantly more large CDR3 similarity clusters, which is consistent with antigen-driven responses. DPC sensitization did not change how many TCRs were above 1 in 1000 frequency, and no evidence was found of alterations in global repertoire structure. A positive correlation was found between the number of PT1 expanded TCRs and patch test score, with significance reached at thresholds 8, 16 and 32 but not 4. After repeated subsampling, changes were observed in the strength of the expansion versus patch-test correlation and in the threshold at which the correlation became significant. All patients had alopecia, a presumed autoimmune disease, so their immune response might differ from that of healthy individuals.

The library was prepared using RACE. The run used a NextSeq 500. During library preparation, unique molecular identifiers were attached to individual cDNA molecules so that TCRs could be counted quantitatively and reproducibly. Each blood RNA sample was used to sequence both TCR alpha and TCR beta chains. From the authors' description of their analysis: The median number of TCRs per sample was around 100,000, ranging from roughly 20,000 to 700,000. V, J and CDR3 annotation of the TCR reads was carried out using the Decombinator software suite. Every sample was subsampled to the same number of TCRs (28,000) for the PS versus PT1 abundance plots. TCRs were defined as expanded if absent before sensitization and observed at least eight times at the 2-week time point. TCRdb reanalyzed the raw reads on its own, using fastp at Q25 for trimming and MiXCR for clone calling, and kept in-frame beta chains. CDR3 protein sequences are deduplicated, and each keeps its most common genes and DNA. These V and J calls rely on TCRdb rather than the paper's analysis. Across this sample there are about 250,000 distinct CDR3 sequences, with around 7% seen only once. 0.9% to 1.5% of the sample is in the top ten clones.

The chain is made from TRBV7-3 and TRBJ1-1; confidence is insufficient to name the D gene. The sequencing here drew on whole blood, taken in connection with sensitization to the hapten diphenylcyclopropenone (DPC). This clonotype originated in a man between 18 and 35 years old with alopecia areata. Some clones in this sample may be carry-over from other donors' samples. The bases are TGTGCCAGCAGCTTAATGCACACCTCAAGCACTGAAGCTTTCTTT. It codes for CASSLMHTSSTEAFF.